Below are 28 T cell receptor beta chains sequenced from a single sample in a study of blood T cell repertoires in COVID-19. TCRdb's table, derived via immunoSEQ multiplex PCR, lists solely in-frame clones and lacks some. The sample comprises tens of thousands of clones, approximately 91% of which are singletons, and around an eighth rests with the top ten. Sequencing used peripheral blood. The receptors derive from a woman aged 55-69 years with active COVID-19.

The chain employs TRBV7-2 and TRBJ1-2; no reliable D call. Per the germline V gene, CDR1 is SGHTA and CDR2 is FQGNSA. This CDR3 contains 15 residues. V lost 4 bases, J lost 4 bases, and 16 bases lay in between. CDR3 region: CASSSPRVGSYGYTF. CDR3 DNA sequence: TGTGCCAGCAGCTCACCTCGGGTGGGTAGCTATGGCTACACCTTC.

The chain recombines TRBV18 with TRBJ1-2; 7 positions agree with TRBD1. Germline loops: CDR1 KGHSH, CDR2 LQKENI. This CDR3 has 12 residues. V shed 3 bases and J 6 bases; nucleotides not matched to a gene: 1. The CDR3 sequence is CASSPTGNGYTF. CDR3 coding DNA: TGTGCCAGCTCACCGACAGGGAATGGCTACACCTTC.

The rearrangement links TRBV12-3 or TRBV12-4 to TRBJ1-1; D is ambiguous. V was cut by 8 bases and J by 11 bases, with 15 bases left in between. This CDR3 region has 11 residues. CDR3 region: CASGRRAPAFF. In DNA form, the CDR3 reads TGTGCCAGCGGTCGGAGGGCACCGGCTTTCTTT.

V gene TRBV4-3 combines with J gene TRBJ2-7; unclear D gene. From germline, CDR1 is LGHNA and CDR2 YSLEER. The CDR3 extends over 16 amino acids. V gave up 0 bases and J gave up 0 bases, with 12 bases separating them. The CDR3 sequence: CASSQDGQALSYEQYF. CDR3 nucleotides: TGCGCCAGCAGCCAAGATGGGCAGGCCCTCTCCTACGAGCAGTACTTC.

CDR3 bases: TGTGCCAGCAGCCCGGGGACAGGGTGGGTGAATGAGCAGTTCTTC. Its translation: CASSPGTGWVNEQFF. V and J are TRBV7-2 and TRBJ2-1; 9 nucleotides align to TRBD1. This CDR3 has 15 amino acids. Looked up from germline, CDR1 is SGHTA and CDR2 is FQGNSA. Trimming removed 5 bases from V and 7 bases from J; junction bases left unmatched: 9.

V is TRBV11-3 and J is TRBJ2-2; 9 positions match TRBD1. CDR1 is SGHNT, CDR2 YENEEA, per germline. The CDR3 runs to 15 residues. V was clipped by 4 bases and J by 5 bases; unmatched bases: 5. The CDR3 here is CASSWGQGGTGELFF. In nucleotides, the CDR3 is TGTGCCAGCAGCTGGGGACAGGGAGGGACCGGGGAGCTGTTTTTT.

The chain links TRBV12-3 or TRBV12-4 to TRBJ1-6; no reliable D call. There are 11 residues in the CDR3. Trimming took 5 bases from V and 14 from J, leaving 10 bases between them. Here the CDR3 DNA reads TGTGCCAGCAGTAACAGCATGGCCCTCCACTTT. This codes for CASSNSMALHF.

CDR3 DNA: TGTGCCAGCAGTTACCGGGGCTCACAGGGGGGAATGGAAGCTTTCTTT. This codes for CASSYRGSQGGMEAFF. The chain links TRBV6-2 or TRBV6-3 to TRBJ1-1, with 8 bases that match TRBD1. With V trimmed by 2 bases and J by 8 bases, 13 bases remained unmatched. CDR3 length: 16 residues. CDR1 and CDR2 (germline): MNHEY, SVGEGT.

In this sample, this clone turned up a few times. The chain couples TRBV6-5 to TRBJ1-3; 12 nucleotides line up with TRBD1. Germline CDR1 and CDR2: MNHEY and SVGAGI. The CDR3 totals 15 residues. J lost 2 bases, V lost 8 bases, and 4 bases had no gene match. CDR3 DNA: TGTGCCAGCGGGACAGGGGGCGCGCCTGGAAACACCATATATTTT. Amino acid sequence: CASGTGGAPGNTIYF.

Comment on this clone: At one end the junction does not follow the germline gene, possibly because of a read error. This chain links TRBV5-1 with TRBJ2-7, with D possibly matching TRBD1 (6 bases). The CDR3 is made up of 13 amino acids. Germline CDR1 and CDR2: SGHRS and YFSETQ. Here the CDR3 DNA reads TGCGCCAGCAGCCCTATCGCAGGGGTCGAGGAGTACTTC. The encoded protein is CASSPIAGVEEYF.

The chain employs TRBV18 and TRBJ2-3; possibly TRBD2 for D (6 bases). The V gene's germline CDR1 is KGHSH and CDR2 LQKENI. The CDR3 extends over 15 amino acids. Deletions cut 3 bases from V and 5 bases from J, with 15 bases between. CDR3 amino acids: CASSPLAEHEDTQYF. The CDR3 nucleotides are TGTGCCAGCTCACCGTTAGCGGAGCATGAAGATACGCAGTATTTT.

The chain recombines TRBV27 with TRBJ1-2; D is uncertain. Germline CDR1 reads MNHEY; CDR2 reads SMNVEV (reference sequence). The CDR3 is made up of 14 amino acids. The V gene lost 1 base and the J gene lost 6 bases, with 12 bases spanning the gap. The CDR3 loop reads CASSLLSGKDGYTF. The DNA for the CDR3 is TGTGCCAGCAGTTTATTGTCCGGGAAGGATGGCTACACCTTC.

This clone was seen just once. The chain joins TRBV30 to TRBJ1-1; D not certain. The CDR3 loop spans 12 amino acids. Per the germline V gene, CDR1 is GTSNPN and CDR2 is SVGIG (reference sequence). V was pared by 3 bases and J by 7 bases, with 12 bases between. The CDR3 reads CAWRGGGLEAFF. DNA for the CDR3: TGTGCCTGGAGGGGCGGAGGGCTTGAAGCTTTCTTT.

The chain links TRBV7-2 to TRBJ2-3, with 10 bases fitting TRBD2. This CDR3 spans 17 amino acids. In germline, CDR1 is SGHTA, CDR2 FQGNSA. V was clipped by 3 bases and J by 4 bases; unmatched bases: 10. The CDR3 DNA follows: TGTGCCAGCAGCTTCCTACCTAGCGGGGGCCGGGCAGATACGCAGTATTTT. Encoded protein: CASSFLPSGGRADTQYF.

The CDR3 loop reads CASSLSGLAGEQYF. The CDR3 bases are TGTGCCAGCAGCTTGTCTGGACTAGCAGGGGAGCAGTACTTC. This sequence joins TRBV5-4 and TRBJ2-7, with TRBD2 matching 8 bases. Germline V gives CDR1 SGHNT, CDR2 YYREEE (reference sequence). The trim removed 1 base at V and 7 bases at J, leaving 7 bases unmatched. The CDR3 has 14 amino acids.

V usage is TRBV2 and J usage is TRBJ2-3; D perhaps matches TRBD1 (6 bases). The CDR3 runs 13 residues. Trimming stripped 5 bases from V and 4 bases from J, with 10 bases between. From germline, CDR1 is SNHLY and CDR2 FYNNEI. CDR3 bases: TGTGCCAGCAGTCCGGACAGACCAGATACGCAGTATTTT. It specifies CASSPDRPDTQYF.

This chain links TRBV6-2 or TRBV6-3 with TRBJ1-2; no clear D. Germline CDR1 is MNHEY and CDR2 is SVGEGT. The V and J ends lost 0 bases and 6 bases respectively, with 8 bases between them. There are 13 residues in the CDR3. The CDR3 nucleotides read TGTGCCAGCAGTTACTCAGTGGGAGATGGCTACACCTTC. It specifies CASSYSVGDGYTF.

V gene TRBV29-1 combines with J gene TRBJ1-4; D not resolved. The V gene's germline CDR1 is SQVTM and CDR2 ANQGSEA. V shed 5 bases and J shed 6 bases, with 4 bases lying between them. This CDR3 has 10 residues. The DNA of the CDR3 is TGCAGCGTTTATGATGAAAAACTGTTTTTT. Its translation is CSVYDEKLFF. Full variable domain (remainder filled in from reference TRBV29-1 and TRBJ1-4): SAVISQKPSRDICQRGTSLTIQCQVDSQVTMMFWYRQQPGQSLTLIATANQGSEATYESGFVIDKFPISRPNLTFSTLTVSNMSPEDSSIYLCSVYDEKLFFGSGTQLSVL.

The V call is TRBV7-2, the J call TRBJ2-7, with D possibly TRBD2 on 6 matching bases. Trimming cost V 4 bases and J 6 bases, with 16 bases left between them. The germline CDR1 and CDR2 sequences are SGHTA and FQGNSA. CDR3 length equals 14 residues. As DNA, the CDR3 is TGTGCCAGCAGCTCCCTCGTAAACGGGGGCGAGCAGTACTTC. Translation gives CASSSLVNGGEQYF.

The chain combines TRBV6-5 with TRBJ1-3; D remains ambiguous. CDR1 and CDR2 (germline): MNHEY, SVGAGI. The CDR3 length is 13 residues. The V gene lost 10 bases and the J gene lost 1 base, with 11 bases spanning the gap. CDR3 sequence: CATRWASGNTIYF. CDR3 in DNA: TGTGCCACCCGTTGGGCATCTGGAAACACCATATATTTT.

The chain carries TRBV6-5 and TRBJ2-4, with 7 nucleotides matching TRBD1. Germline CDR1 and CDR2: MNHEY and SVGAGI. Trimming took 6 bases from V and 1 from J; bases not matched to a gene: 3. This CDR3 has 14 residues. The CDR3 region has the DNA TGTGCCAGCAGGGCACAGGGGGCCAAAAACATTCAGTACTTC. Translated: CASRAQGAKNIQYF.

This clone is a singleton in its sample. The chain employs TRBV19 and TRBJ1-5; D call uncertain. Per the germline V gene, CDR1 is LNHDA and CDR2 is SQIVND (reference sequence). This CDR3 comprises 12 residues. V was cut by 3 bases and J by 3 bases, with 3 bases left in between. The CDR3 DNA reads TGTGCCAGTAGTATCTTCAATCAGCCCCAGCATTTT. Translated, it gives CASSIFNQPQHF.

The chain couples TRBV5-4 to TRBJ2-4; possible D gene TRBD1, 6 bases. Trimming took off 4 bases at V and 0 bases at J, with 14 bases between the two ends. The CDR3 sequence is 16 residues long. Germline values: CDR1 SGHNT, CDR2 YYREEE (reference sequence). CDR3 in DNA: TGTGCCAGCAGCACCCGGACAGATCTAGCCAAAAACATTCAGTACTTC. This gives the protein CASSTRTDLAKNIQYF.

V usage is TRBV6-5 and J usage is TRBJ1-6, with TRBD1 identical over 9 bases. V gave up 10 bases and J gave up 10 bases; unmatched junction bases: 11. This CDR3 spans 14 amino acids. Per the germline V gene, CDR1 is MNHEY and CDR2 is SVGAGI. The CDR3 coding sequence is TGTGCCATCCGAGCCGGGACAGGGTCCTCACCCCTCCACTTT. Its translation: CAIRAGTGSSPLHF.

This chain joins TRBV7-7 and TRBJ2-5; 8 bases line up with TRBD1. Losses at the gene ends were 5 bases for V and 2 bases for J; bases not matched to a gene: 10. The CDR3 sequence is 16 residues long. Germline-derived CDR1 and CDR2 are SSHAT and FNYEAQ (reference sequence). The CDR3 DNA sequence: TGTGCCAGCAGCACCCGACAGGGGCCGATGCAAGAGACCCAGTACTTC. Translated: CASSTRQGPMQETQYF.

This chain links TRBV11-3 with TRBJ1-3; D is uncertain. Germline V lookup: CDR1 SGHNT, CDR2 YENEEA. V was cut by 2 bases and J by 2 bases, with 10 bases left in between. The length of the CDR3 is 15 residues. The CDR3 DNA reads TGTGCCAGCAGCTTACGGGGTGCGCCTGGAAACACCATATATTTT. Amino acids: CASSLRGAPGNTIYF.

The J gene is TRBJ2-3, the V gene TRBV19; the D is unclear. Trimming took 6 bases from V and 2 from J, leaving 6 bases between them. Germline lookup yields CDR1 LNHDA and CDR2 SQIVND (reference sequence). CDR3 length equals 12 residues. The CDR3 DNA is TGTGCCAGTAGACAGTCCACAGATACGCAGTATTTT. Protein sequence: CASRQSTDTQYF.

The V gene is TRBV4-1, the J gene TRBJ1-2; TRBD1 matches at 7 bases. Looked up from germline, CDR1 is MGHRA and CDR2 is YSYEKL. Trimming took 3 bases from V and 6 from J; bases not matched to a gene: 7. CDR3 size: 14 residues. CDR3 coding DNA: TGCGCCAGCAGCCACCGCCGACAGGGCGATGGCTACACCTTC. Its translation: CASSHRRQGDGYTF.